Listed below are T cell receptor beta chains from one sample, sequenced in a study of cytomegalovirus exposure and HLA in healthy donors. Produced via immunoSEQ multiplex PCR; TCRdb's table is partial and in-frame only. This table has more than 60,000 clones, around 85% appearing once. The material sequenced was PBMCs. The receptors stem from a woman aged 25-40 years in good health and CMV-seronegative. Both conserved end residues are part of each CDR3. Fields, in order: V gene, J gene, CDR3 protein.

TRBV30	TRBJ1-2	CAWSSGQGYGYTF
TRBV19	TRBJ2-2	CASSITRGVNTGELFF
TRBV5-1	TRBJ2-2	CASRQRENTGELFF
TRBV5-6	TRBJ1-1	CASSGPQGYTEAFF
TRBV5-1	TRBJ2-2	CASSSQVTGELFF
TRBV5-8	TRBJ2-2	CASSSGTFDTGELFF
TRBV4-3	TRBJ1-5	CASSQGMGGGQPQHF
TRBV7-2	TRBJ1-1	CASSPGQGSTEAFF
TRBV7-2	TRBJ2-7	CASSRTGVGEQYF
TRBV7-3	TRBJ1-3	CASSLGGSGNTIYF
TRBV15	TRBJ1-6	CATSRDPAPGEDRVYNSPLHF
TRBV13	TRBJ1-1	CASSPGTGNTEAFF
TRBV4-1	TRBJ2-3	CASRSQSTDTQYF
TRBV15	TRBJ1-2	CATGEGSAYGYTF
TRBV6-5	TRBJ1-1	CASSHGGGPTEAFF
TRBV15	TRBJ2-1	CATSGTPGLAVLNEQFF
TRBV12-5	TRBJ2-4	CASGPGLREKNIQYF
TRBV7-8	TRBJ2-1	CASSPDRGHEQFF
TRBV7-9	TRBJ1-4	CASSLVSTNEKLFF
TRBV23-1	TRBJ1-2	CASSLKPSGYTF
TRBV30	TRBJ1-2	CAWGGANYGYTF
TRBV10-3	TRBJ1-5	CAIRSSGSNQPQHF
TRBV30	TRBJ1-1	CAWSREQGEAFF
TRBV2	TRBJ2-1	CASSVRTSGRGSYNEQFF
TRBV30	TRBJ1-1	CAWSVPLGTEAFF
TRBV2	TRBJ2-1	CASRQRNEQFF
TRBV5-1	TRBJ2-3	CASSFGQGAGDTQYF
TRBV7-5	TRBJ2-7	CVRSSGTSPEQYF
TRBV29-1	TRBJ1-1	CSVYRGGNTEAFF
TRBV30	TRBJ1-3	CAWSVEDTGNTIYF
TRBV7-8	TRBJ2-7	CASSFFRQGYDEQYF